Listed here is a single T cell receptor (beta chain). Its target is unknown. V gave up 2 bases and J gave up 8 bases; unmatched junction bases: 8. CDR1 and CDR2 (germline): SGHRS, YFSETQ. The CDR3 is made up of 15 amino acids. These data come from a study of radiotherapy plus CTLA-4 blockade in lung cancer. Study results and limitations: Expansion in blood of tumor-derived TCR clones was seen after radiotherapy plus ipilimumab.

The study treated chemo-refractory metastatic non-small-cell lung cancer patients with focal radiation plus ipilimumab CTLA-4 blockade. This table comes from immunoSEQ multiplex PCR, and its TCRdb copy is limited to in-frame clones, with some not included. The table includes tens of thousands of clones, 65% to 80% detected once. The rearrangement uses TRBV5-1 and TRBJ2-1; 9 bases map to TRBD2. The origin of this receptor is a human donor with non-small cell lung cancer who had stable disease on radiotherapy plus ipilimumab. The starting material was peripheral blood, obtained from a patient treated with radiotherapy plus ipilimumab. The CDR3 spells CASSLAGGLFYEQFF. DNA of the CDR3: TGCGCCAGCAGCTTAGCGGGGGGTTTATTCTATGAGCAGTTCTTC.